This passage covers 22 T cell receptor beta chains from one sample sequenced in a study of cytotoxic CD8 clonotypes in ibrutinib-treated CLL. The protocol was immunoSEQ multiplex PCR, while the TCRdb copy is restricted to in-frame clones and leaves out a portion. Found here are approximately 330,000 clones, around four fifths of them singletons; the top ten hold 6.5% to 8.5%. The sequencing used PBMCs, collected before ibrutinib treatment. The receptors derive from a human donor with chronic lymphocytic leukemia.

CDR3 coding DNA: TGTGCCAGCAGCCGCGGGACTGCGAACACCGGGGAGCTGTTTTTT. This sequence encodes CASSRGTANTGELFF. The chain joins TRBV11-1 to TRBJ2-2; a possible D gene is TRBD2 (6 bases). Germline CDR1 is SGHAT and CDR2 is FQDESV (reference sequence). Deletions cut 5 bases from V and 0 bases from J, with 10 bases between. This CDR3 spans 15 amino acids.

This clone was seen only a few times. The V gene is TRBV10-3, the J gene TRBJ1-2; D gene uncertain. The germline gives CDR1 ENHRY, CDR2 SYGVKD. Trimming pared 0 bases from V and 4 bases from J, leaving 15 bases between. CDR3 length: 16 residues. The CDR3 region is CAISESLDWESYGYTF. The CDR3 coding sequence is TGTGCCATCAGTGAGTCTCTTGATTGGGAAAGCTATGGCTACACCTTC.

V usage is TRBV7-2 and J usage is TRBJ2-2, with TRBD2 matching over 9 bases. The germline V gene has CDR1 SGHTA and CDR2 FQGNSA. CDR3 length: 17 residues. The V segment lost 2 bases and the J segment 8 bases; nucleotides outside the gene matches: 12. The CDR3 is CASSLSAGLAYLGELFF. Here the CDR3 DNA reads TGTGCCAGCAGCTTATCCGCGGGACTAGCTTACTTGGGGGAGCTGTTTTTT.

This chain connects TRBV6-1 to TRBJ2-2, with D perhaps matching TRBD1 (5 bases). CDR3 length: 15 residues. The V end lost 1 base, the J end lost 5 bases, and 11 bases lay between the germline ends. Germline V gene sequence: CDR1 MNHNS, CDR2 SASEGT. This CDR3 reads CASSEGRAWTGELFF. In DNA, the CDR3 is TGTGCCAGCAGTGAAGGCAGGGCGTGGACCGGGGAGCTGTTTTTT.

The chain is built from TRBV4-3 and TRBJ2-1, with D tentatively TRBD2 (5 bases). There are 16 residues in the CDR3. Germline-derived CDR1 and CDR2 are LGHNA and YSLEER. Trimming took 3 bases from V and 0 from J, leaving 12 bases between them. CDR3 in amino acids: CASSHSTTSSYNEQFF. The CDR3 region has the DNA TGCGCCAGCAGCCACTCGACTACGAGCTCCTACAATGAGCAGTTCTTC.

This chain uses TRBV2 with TRBJ2-1; weak D call: TRBD1 (6 bases). The CDR3 consists of 13 residues. Trimming stripped 4 bases from V and 9 bases from J, with 13 bases between. CDR1 is SNHLY, CDR2 FYNNEI, per germline. CDR3 amino acids: CASSVRQDGEQFF. The CDR3 nucleotides read TGTGCCAGCAGTGTTAGACAGGATGGTGAGCAGTTCTTC.

The chain joins TRBV5-1 to TRBJ2-2; D is possibly TRBD1 (6 bases). The germline V gene encodes CDR1 SGHRS and CDR2 YFSETQ. CDR3 length equals 14 residues. V was shortened by 2 bases and J by 7 bases, with 12 bases between the two germline ends. In DNA, the CDR3 is TGCGCCAGCAGCTTAGAGGGGGTTGTCGGGGAGCTGTTTTTT. Translating gives CASSLEGVVGELFF.

V gene TRBV27 combines with J gene TRBJ2-2, with D possibly matching TRBD2 (6 bases). The CDR3 is 15 amino acids. CDR1 MNHEY and CDR2 SMNVEV come from the germline V gene (reference sequence). V shed 4 bases and J shed 2 bases, with 11 bases lying between them. CDR3: CASSSTSSNTGELFF. Here the CDR3 DNA reads TGTGCCAGCAGTTCTACTAGCAGCAACACCGGGGAGCTGTTTTTT.

The gene calls are TRBV15 and TRBJ2-1; 9 bases line up with TRBD2. The germline V gene encodes CDR1 LNHNV and CDR2 YYDKDF (reference sequence). The CDR3 runs to 17 residues. J gave up 3 bases and V 9 bases, and 15 bases lay outside the gene matches. CDR3 in amino acids: CATRKNIAGVFYNEQFF. As DNA, the CDR3 is TGTGCCACGAGAAAAAATATAGCGGGAGTTTTCTACAATGAGCAGTTCTTC. Based on the CDR3 plus reference TRBV15 and TRBJ2-1, the full variable domain is DAMVIQNPRYQVTQFGKPVTLSCSQTLNHNVMYWYQQKSSQAPKLLFHYYDKDFNNEADTPDNFQSRRPNTSFCFLDIRSPGLGDTAMYLCATRKNIAGVFYNEQFFGPGTRLTVL.

The chain combines TRBV7-6 with TRBJ2-1, with D possibly matching TRBD2 (6 bases). Germline CDR1 SGHVS, CDR2 FNYEAQ. The CDR3 runs to 16 residues. The ends were cut back, 5 bases at V and 9 bases at J, with 23 bases in the middle. Here the CDR3 reads CASSTARGGIAVEQFF. The DNA for the CDR3 is TGTGCCAGCAGCACCGCCCGTGGCGGGATTGCAGTTGAGCAGTTCTTC.

This clone was observed a few times. V and J are TRBV4-3 and TRBJ2-1, with TRBD2 matching 9 bases. Germline CDR1 and CDR2: LGHNA and YSLEER. V lost 0 bases and J lost 2; bases outside the gene matches: 2. There are 16 residues in the CDR3. The chain's CDR3 is CASSQDPSGTYNEQFF. CDR3 sequence (DNA): TGCGCCAGCAGCCAAGATCCTAGCGGGACCTACAATGAGCAGTTCTTC.

J is TRBJ1-1 and V is TRBV29-1, with D maybe TRBD1 (6 bases). Germline V gene data show CDR1 as SQVTM and CDR2 as ANQGSEA. V lost 6 bases and J lost 0, with 11 bases in between. This CDR3 has 13 amino acids. The CDR3 is CSVARDMNTEAFF. CDR3 DNA: TGCAGCGTGGCCCGGGACATGAACACTGAAGCTTTCTTT.

The chain is built from TRBV7-9 and TRBJ2-7; tentatively, D is TRBD2 (6 bases). Germline CDR1 reads SEHNR; CDR2 reads FQNEAQ (reference sequence). The V end was cut by 2 bases, the J end by 0 bases, with 11 bases between. The CDR3 has 15 residues. In DNA, the CDR3 is TGTGCCAGCAGCTTAATTAACGGGAGCTCCTACGAGCAGTACTTC. Its translation is CASSLINGSSYEQYF.

The rearrangement links TRBV28 to TRBJ2-7; 9 bases are a match to TRBD2. Per germline, CDR1 MDHEN and CDR2 SYDVKM. Trimming removed 2 bases from V and 0 bases from J; junction bases left unmatched: 5. The CDR3 extends over 16 amino acids. The CDR3 DNA sequence: TGTGCCAGCAGTTTAAATAGCGGGGGATACTCCTACGAGCAGTACTTC. This gives the protein CASSLNSGGYSYEQYF.

This clone has a handful of counts. The chain carries TRBV28 and TRBJ2-7; TRBD1 agrees at 9 bases. V trimming: 5 bases; J trimming: 1 base; junction bases outside the gene matches: 3. The CDR3 has 14 residues. From germline, CDR1 is MDHEN and CDR2 SYDVKM. DNA of the CDR3: TGTGCCAGCAGTGGGACAGGGAGGTCCTACGAGCAGTACTTC. It encodes CASSGTGRSYEQYF.

This chain joins TRBV14 and TRBJ2-1; 8 positions agree with TRBD2. Germline V lookup: CDR1 SGHDN, CDR2 FVKESK. This CDR3 has 17 residues. Losses at the gene ends were 0 bases for V and 5 bases for J; bases not matched to a gene: 9. The CDR3 sequence is CASSQDASGRLNNEQFF. The CDR3 DNA is TGTGCCAGCAGCCAAGATGCCAGCGGGAGACTTAACAATGAGCAGTTCTTC. Variable domain in full (rest from reference TRBV14 and TRBJ2-1): EAGVTQFPSHSVIEKGQTVTLRCDPISGHDNLYWYRRVMGKEIKFLLHFVKESKQDESGMPNNRFLAERTGGTYSTLKVQPAELEDSGVYFCASSQDASGRLNNEQFFGPGTRLTVL.

The chain couples TRBV30 to TRBJ2-1, with TRBD2 matching over 10 bases. CDR3 length: 20 amino acids. Germline V gene data show CDR1 as GTSNPN and CDR2 as SVGIG (reference sequence). V lost 0 bases to trimming and J lost 0 bases; unmatched junction nucleotides: 14. As DNA, the CDR3 is TGTGCCTGGAGTGTAAGGTGGACTAGCGGCATGAAGAGCTCCTACAATGAGCAGTTCTTC. It codes for CAWSVRWTSGMKSSYNEQFF. Full variable domain (rest looked up from reference TRBV30 and TRBJ2-1): SQTIHQWPATLVQPVGSPLSLECTVEGTSNPNLYWYRQAAGRGLQLLFYSVGIGQISSEVPQNLSASRPQDRQFILSSKKLLLSDSGFYLCAWSVRWTSGMKSSYNEQFFGPGTRLTVL.

The chain couples TRBV5-1 to TRBJ2-1, with TRBD2 matching over 11 bases. The junction had 11 bases not matched to a gene; V was cut back by 4 bases and J by 8 bases. This CDR3 contains 16 residues. The V gene's germline CDR1 is SGHRS and CDR2 YFSETQ. The CDR3 is CASSGRTSGPLDEQFF. The CDR3 DNA follows: TGCGCCAGCAGCGGAAGGACTAGCGGGCCTTTGGATGAGCAGTTCTTC.

This clone was counted a single time. The chain is built from TRBV4-3 and TRBJ2-2; 8 bases agree with TRBD2. V gave up 0 bases and J gave up 7 bases; unmatched junction bases: 16. The CDR3 runs 19 residues. Germline V CDR1 and CDR2: LGHNA, YSLEER. Here the CDR3 DNA reads TGCGCCAGCAGCCAAGAACCCCCAGCGGGAGTGGTCGACGTCGGGGAGCTGTTTTTT. This gives the protein CASSQEPPAGVVDVGELFF.

The V call is TRBV9, the J call TRBJ2-3, with 7 bases aligning to TRBD2. The V gene end was trimmed by 4 bases and the J gene end by 0 bases; junction bases not matched to a gene: 8. The CDR3 contains 16 residues. CDR1 and CDR2 from the germline V gene are SGDLS and YYNGEE. The CDR3 DNA reads TGTGCCAGCAGCCCCACGGGAGGCACTAGCACAGATACGCAGTATTTT. It encodes CASSPTGGTSTDTQYF.

The rearrangement joins TRBV18 to TRBJ1-3; D is unresolved. CDR3 length: 15 amino acids. Germline CDR1 and CDR2: KGHSH and LQKENI. The V end was cut by 1 base, the J end by 4 bases, with 11 bases between. The CDR3: CASSPLTREGNTIYF. In nucleotides, the CDR3 is TGTGCCAGCTCACCACTAACAAGGGAAGGAAACACCATATATTTT.

The chain is built from TRBV2 and TRBJ1-5; the match to TRBD1 covers 12 bases. Germline V gives CDR1 SNHLY, CDR2 FYNNEI. The junction had 10 bases not matched to a gene; V was cut back by 4 bases and J by 6 bases. The CDR3 spans 17 residues. The CDR3 DNA reads as TGTGCCAGCAGTGGAGCCCCGGGACAGGGGGCGGGTCAGCCCCAGCATTTT. Protein: CASSGAPGQGAGQPQHF. The full variable domain, with the rest looked up from reference TRBV2 and TRBJ1-5, is EPEVTQTPSHQVTQMGQEVILRCVPISNHLYFYWYRQILGQKVEFLVSFYNNEISEKSEIFDDQFSVERPDGSNFTLKIRSTKLEDSAMYFCASSGAPGQGAGQPQHFGDGTRLSIL.